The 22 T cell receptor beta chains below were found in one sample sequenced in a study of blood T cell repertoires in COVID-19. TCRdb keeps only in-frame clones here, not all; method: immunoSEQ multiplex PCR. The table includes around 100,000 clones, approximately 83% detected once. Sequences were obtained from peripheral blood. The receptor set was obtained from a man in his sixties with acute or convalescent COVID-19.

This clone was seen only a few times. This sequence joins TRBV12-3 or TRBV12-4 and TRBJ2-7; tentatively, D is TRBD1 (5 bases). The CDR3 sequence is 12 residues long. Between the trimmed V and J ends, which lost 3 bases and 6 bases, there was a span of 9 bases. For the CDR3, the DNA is TGTGCCAGCAGTTTGGAAGGGGTCGAGCAGTACTTC. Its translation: CASSLEGVEQYF.

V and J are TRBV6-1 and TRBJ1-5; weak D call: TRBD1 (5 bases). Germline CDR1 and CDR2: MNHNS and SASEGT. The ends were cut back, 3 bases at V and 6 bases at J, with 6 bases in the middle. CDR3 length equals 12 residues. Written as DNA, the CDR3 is TGTGCCAGCAGTGACAGGGTTCAGCCCCAGCATTTT. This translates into CASSDRVQPQHF.

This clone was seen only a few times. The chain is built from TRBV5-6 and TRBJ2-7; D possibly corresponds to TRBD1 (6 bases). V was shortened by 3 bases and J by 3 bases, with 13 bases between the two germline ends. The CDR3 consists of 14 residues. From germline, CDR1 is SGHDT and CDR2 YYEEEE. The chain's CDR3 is CASSSQDRYYEQYF. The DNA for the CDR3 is TGTGCCAGCAGCTCCCAGGACAGATACTACGAGCAGTACTTC.

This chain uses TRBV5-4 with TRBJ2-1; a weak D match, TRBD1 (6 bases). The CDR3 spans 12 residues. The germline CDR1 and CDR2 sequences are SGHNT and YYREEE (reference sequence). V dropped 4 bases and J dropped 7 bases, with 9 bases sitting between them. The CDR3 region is CASSPTGNEQFF. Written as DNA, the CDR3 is TGTGCCAGCAGCCCGACAGGTAATGAGCAGTTCTTC.

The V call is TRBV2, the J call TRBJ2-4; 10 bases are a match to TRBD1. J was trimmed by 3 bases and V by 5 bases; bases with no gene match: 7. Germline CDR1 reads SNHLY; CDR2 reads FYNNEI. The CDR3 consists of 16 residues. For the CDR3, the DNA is TGTGCCAGCAGTCCAAGACAGGGGGCTCTCAAAAACATTCAGTACTTC. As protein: CASSPRQGALKNIQYF.

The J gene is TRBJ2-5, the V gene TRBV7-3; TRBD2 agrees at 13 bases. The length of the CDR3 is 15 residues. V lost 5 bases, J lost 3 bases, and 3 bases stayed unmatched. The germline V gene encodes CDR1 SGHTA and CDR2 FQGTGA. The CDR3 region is CASSPGTSGEETQYF. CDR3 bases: TGTGCCAGCAGCCCAGGGACTAGCGGGGAAGAGACCCAGTACTTC. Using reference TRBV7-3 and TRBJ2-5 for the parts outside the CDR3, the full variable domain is GAGVSQTPSNKVTEKGKYVELRCDPISGHTALYWYRQSLGQGPEFLIYFQGTGAADDSGLPNDRFFAVRPEGSVSTLKIQRTERGDSAVYLCASSPGTSGEETQYFGPGTRLLVL.

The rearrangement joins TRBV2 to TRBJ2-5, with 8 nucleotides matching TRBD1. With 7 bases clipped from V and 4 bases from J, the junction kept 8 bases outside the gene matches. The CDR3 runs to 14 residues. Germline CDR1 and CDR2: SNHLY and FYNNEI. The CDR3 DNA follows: TGTGCCAGCATTCAGACAGGGGAAGGAGAGACCCAGTACTTC. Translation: CASIQTGEGETQYF.

The CDR3 DNA reads TGTGCCACCAGTGTGGGGACAGGGGATCTGAGGGGCTACACCTTC. Its protein is CATSVGTGDLRGYTF. V gene TRBV24-1 combines with J gene TRBJ1-2, with 10 nucleotides matching TRBD1. The trim removed 5 bases at V and 8 bases at J, leaving 10 bases unmatched. Germline V gives CDR1 KGHDR, CDR2 SFDVKD. This CDR3 contains 15 residues.

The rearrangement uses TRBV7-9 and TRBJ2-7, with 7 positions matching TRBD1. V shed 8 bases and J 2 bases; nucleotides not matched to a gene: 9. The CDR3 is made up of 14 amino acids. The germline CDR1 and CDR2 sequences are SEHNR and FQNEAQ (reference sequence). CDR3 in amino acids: CASRPPTGAYEQYF. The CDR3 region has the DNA TGTGCCAGCCGTCCCCCCACAGGGGCCTACGAGCAGTACTTC.

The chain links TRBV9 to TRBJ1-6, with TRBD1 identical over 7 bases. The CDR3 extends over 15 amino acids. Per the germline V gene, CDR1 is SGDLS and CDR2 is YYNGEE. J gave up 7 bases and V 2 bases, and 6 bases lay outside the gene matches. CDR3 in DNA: TGTGCCAGCAGCGTTACAGGGGCCGAGAATTCACCCCTCCACTTT. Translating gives CASSVTGAENSPLHF.

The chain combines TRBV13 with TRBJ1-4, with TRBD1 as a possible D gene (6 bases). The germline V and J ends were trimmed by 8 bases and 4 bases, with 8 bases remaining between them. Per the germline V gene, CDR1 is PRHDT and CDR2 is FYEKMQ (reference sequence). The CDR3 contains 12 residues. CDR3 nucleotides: TGTGCCAGCGGACAGAGTAATGAAAAACTGTTTTTT. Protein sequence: CASGQSNEKLFF.

CDR3: CASSQDPGKGAAGYTF. The CDR3 DNA follows: TGCGCCAGCAGCCAAGATCCGGGGAAGGGGGCGGCTGGCTACACCTTC. The chain links TRBV4-1 to TRBJ1-2; 7 bases map to TRBD1. The V gene end was trimmed by 0 bases and the J gene end by 7 bases; junction bases not matched to a gene: 11. The CDR3 consists of 16 residues. The germline gives CDR1 MGHRA, CDR2 YSYEKL.

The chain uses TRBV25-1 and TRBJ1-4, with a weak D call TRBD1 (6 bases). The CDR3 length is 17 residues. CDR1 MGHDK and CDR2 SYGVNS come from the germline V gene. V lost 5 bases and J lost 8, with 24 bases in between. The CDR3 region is CASSPLGGGRFNEKLFF. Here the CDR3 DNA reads TGTGCCAGCAGTCCCCTGGGAGGGGGAAGGTTTAACGAAAAACTGTTTTTT.

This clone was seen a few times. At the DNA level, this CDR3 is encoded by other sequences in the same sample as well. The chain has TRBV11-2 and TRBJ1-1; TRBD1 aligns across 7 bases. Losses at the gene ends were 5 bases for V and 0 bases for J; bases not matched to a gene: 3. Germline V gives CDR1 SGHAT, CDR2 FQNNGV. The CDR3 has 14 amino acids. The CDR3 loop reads CASSRDRVNTEAFF. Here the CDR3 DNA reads TGTGCCAGCAGCCGTGACAGGGTGAACACTGAAGCTTTCTTT.

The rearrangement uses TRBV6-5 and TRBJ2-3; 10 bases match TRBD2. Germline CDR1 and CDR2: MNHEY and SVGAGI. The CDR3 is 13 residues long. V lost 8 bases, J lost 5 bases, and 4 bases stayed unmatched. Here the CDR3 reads CASVIAGGDTQYF. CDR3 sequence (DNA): TGTGCCAGCGTAATAGCGGGGGGAGATACGCAGTATTTT.

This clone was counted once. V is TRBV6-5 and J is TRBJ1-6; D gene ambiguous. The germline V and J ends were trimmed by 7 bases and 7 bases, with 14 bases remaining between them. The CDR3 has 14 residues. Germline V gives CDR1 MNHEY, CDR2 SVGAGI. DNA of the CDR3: TGTGCCAGCACACGGGAGTCTTTAAATTCACCCCTCCACTTT. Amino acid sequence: CASTRESLNSPLHF.

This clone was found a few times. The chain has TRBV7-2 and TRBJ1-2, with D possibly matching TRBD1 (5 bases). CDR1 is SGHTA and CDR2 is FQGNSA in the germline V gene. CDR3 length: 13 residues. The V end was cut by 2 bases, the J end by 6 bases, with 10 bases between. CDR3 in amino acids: CASSLLRQNGYTF. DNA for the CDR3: TGTGCCAGCAGCTTATTAAGACAGAATGGCTACACCTTC.

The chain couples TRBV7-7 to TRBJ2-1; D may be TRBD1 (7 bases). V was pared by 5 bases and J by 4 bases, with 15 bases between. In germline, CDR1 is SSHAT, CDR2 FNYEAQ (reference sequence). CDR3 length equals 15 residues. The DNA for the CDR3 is TGTGCCAGCAGCCAGGGGGGCAGTTTTTACAATGAGCAGTTCTTC. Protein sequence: CASSQGGSFYNEQFF.

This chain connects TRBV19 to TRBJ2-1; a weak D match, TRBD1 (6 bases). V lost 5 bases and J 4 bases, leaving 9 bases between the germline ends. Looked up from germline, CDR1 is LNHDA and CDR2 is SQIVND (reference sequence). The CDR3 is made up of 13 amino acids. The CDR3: CASSPDSYNEQFF. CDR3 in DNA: TGTGCCAGTAGTCCGGACAGTTACAATGAGCAGTTCTTC.

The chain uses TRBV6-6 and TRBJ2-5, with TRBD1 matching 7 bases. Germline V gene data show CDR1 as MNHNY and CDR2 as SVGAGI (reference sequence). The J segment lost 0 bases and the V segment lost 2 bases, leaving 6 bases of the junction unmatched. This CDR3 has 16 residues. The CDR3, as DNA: TGTGCCAGCAGTTACGGGGGACAGCCCTACCAAGAGACCCAGTACTTC. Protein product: CASSYGGQPYQETQYF.

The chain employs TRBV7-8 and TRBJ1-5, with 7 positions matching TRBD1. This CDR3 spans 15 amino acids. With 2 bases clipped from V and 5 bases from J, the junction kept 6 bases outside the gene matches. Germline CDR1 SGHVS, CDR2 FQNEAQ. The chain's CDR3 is CASSLKDREYQPQHF. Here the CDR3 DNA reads TGTGCCAGCAGCTTAAAAGACAGGGAATATCAGCCCCAGCATTTT.

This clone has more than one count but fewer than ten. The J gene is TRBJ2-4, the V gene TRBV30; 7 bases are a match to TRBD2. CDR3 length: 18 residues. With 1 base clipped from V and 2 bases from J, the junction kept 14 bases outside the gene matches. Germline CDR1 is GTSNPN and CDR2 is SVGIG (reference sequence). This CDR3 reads CAWSEGGAGSGTKNIQYF. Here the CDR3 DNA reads TGTGCCTGGAGTGAGGGAGGGGCGGGGTCCGGGACCAAAAACATTCAGTACTTC.